A selection of T cell receptor beta chains follows, all from one sample in a study of STAT5B mutations in CD4+ large granular lymphocyte leukemia. TCRdb's copy holds only in-frame clones and misses some; the assay was immunoSEQ multiplex PCR. Of 37,000 or so clones listed, roughly 80% were seen once; the top ten hold around 3.3%. Sequencing was done on a sample of CD4+ T cells from blood buffy coats. The receptors come from a human donor in good health. CDR3s include the opening cysteine and the closing phenylalanine or tryptophan. The order of the fields is clone size, D gene, J gene, V gene, CDR3 protein, CDR3 DNA. A D gene is named only where the DNA matches it firmly. Clone size is stated in some rows and not others, as once, few, many or a class when expanded.

few	.	TRBJ2-5	TRBV7-3	CASSLDGFGTQYF	TGTGCCAGCAGCTTAGATGGGTTCGGGACCCAGTACTTC
once	TRBD2	TRBJ2-5	TRBV19	CASSTVTSGRARETQYF	TGTGCCAGTAGTACTGTGACTAGCGGGAGGGCGAGAGAGACCCAGTACTTC
.	TRBD2	TRBJ2-7	TRBV30	CAWSPYSSGMAYEQYF	TGTGCCTGGAGTCCTTACAGCAGCGGGATGGCCTACGAGCAGTACTTC
.	TRBD1	TRBJ1-3	TRBV5-4	CASSSTGGEGNTIYF	TGTGCCAGCAGCTCGACAGGGGGTGAAGGAAACACCATATATTTT
.	.	TRBJ2-5	TRBV6-5	CASTLSSGTQETQYF	TGTGCCAGCACCTTATCCTCCGGGACCCAAGAGACCCAGTACTTC
.	TRBD1	TRBJ2-7	TRBV6-5	CASSSAGTGQYEQYF	TGTGCCAGCAGTTCGGCCGGGACAGGGCAGTACGAGCAGTACTTC
.	.	TRBJ2-2	TRBV5-4	CASSFAQTTGELFF	TGTGCCAGCAGCTTCGCACAGACCACCGGGGAGCTGTTTTTT
.	.	TRBJ1-2	TRBV2	CASRDLDRSFYTF	TGTGCCAGCCGGGATCTAGACAGATCCTTCTACACCTTC
once	.	TRBJ1-4	TRBV4-3	CASSRSTVTNEKLFF	TGCGCCAGCAGCCGGTCGACAGTAACTAATGAAAAACTGTTTTTT
.	TRBD2	TRBJ2-1	TRBV19	CASSMGLAGVFSEQFF	TGTGCCAGTAGTATGGGACTAGCGGGAGTATTTAGTGAGCAGTTCTTC
.	TRBD2	TRBJ2-1	TRBV28	CASSLGRAGGKYNEQFF	TGTGCCAGCAGCCTGGGCCGAGCGGGAGGGAAATACAATGAGCAGTTCTTC
.	.	TRBJ2-2	TRBV11-3	CASSLAMEGGELFF	TGTGCCAGCAGCTTAGCCATGGAAGGTGGGGAGCTGTTTTTT
few	TRBD1	TRBJ1-2	TRBV30	CAWSPQGAYGYTF	TGTGCCTGGAGCCCCCAGGGGGCTTATGGCTACACCTTC
.	TRBD1	TRBJ1-6	TRBV30	CAWSVGGQGISPLHF	TGTGCCTGGAGTGTCGGGGGACAGGGGATTTCACCCCTCCACTTT
once	.	TRBJ2-6	TRBV5-8	CASSLADRTANVLTF	TGTGCCAGCAGCTTGGCGGACCGGACGGCCAACGTCCTGACTTTC
.	.	TRBJ2-2	TRBV11-3	CASSLVVNTGELFF	TGTGCCAGCAGCTTAGTCGTAAACACCGGGGAGCTGTTTTTT
.	.	TRBJ2-7	TRBV20-1	CSAVGANEQYF	TGCAGTGCCGTGGGGGCCAACGAGCAGTACTTC
.	.	TRBJ1-3	TRBV9	CASSPGWGRSSGNTIYF	TGTGCCAGCAGCCCGGGGTGGGGGCGCTCCTCTGGAAACACCATATATTTT
.	.	TRBJ1-1	TRBV19	CASSGEQGNTEAFF	TGTGCCAGTAGTGGCGAACAGGGAAACACTGAAGCTTTCTTT
.	.	TRBJ1-4	TRBV19	CASSRWLRGTATNEKLFF	TGTGCCAGTAGTCGATGGCTAAGAGGGACTGCAACTAATGAAAAACTGTTTTTT
.	TRBD2	TRBJ2-3	TRBV19	CASSSSGGIERYF	TGTGCCAGTAGTAGTAGCGGGGGCATCGAACGGTATTTT
once	.	TRBJ2-3	TRBV27	CASSFRHVGSTDTQYF	TGTGCCAGCAGTTTTAGACACGTGGGAAGCACAGATACGCAGTATTTT
.	.	TRBJ1-1	TRBV6-6	CASMTRMNTEAFF	TGTGCCAGCATGACCAGGATGAACACTGAAGCTTTCTTT
.	TRBD1	TRBJ2-2	TRBV6-1	CASLLTGVVGELFF	TGTGCCAGCCTTTTGACAGGGGTGGTCGGGGAGCTGTTTTTT
.	.	TRBJ2-1	TRBV20-1	CTPPNEQFF	TGCACCCCACCCAATGAGCAGTTCTTC
.	.	TRBJ2-3	TRBV6-5	CASSDRLSTDTQYF	TGTGCCAGCAGCGACAGGCTTAGCACAGATACGCAGTATTTT
.	.	TRBJ2-7	TRBV5-6	CASSLAGSGDEQYF	TGTGCCAGCAGCTTGGCTGGGAGCGGAGACGAGCAGTACTTC
few	.	TRBJ1-5	TRBV19	CASKEASYSNQPQHF	TGTGCCAGTAAGGAGGCCTCTTATAGCAATCAGCCCCAGCATTTT
.	.	TRBJ2-3	TRBV19	CASSTRFKYDTDTQYF	TGTGCCAGTAGTACCCGCTTCAAATATGACACAGATACGCAGTATTTT
.	.	TRBJ2-6	TRBV11-2	CASSLADSGANVLTF	TGTGCCAGCAGCTTAGCGGACTCTGGGGCCAACGTCCTGACTTTC
.	TRBD1	TRBJ1-5	TRBV6-6	CASRNTGQGRYQPQHF	TGTGCCAGCAGGAACACGGGACAGGGTCGGTATCAGCCCCAGCATTTT
.	.	TRBJ2-1	TRBV4-1	CASSQDGRWSSYNEQFF	TGCGCCAGCAGCCAAGATGGTCGCTGGAGCTCCTACAATGAGCAGTTCTTC
.	.	TRBJ1-4	TRBV28	CASSPGLEGEKLFF	TGTGCCAGCAGTCCGGGCCTAGAGGGGGAAAAACTGTTTTTT
.	TRBD1	TRBJ1-1	TRBV5-1	CASTILDRAGEAFF	TGCGCCAGCACCATCCTGGACAGGGCTGGTGAAGCTTTCTTT
.	.	TRBJ1-1	TRBV6-1	CASTHWGVNTEAFF	TGTGCCAGCACCCATTGGGGGGTGAACACTGAAGCTTTCTTT
.	TRBD1	TRBJ1-4	TRBV30	CAWSEDRGQGKLFF	TGTGCCTGGAGTGAGGACAGGGGGCAAGGAAAACTGTTTTTT
.	TRBD1	TRBJ2-1	TRBV30	CAWGGQGFSYNEQFF	TGTGCCTGGGGAGGACAGGGGTTCTCCTACAATGAGCAGTTCTTC